The clone carrying this T cell receptor beta chain was seen only a few times. Its antigen is unknown. The sample originates from a study of beta chain features in type 1 diabetes. Overall study findings and caveats: Among all four CD4+ subsets, Type 1 diabetes patients had TCRB CDR3s that were moderately but significantly shorter. For type 1 diabetes patients, VDJ junctions showed fewer insertions and more deletions.

Naive, central memory, regulatory and stem cell-like memory cells within the CD4+ compartment were sorted using CD45RO/CCR7/CD25/CD127/CD95/CD27. Sort purity for all populations was recorded as exceeding 98%. V gave up 5 bases and J gave up 4 bases, with 12 bases separating them. This CDR3 contains 14 residues. CDR1 is SGHTA, CDR2 FQGTGA, per germline. cDNA synthesis used the whole RNA isolate, giving expressed TCRB sequences. Generated by immunoSEQ multiplex PCR, the TCRdb table keeps only in-frame clones and is missing some. This table holds under 900,000 clones, roughly 16% found once. The sequenced sample consisted of naive CD4+ T cells from blood. The rearrangement joins TRBV7-3 to TRBJ2-1; D is possibly TRBD1 (6 bases). The TCR comes from a woman between 18 and 29 years old in good health. CDR3 in amino acids: CASSHGQSYNEQFF. The CDR3 DNA reads as TGTGCCAGCAGCCACGGACAGTCGTACAATGAGCAGTTCTTC.